The entry below describes one TCR beta chain. Its target is unknown. Only in-frame clones appear in the TCRdb table, and some are missing; sequencing was by immunoSEQ multiplex PCR. The sample includes some 200,000 clones, approximately 92% seen only once; the top ten take around 0.067%. The trim removed 6 bases at V and 7 bases at J, leaving 10 bases unmatched. The CDR3 covers 15 residues. The germline V gene encodes CDR1 LNHDA and CDR2 SQIVND (reference sequence). The data originate from a study of shared clonotypes between healthy human individuals. Study findings and constraints: Represented diversity (both genetic and exposure-history) was limited by the small number of donors. Several donors held about 5% of naive CD4 clonotypes in common.

Input material: naive CD4+ T cells sorted from blood. Subset of the sample: CD45RA+ positively selected. The V call is TRBV19, the J call TRBJ2-1, with TRBD2 identical over 9 bases. This clonotype was sampled from a woman in her twenties or thirties in good health. Here the CDR3 reads CASSYLAGLRNEQFF. The CDR3 DNA is TGTGCCAGTAGCTACCTAGCGGGACTTCGGAATGAGCAGTTCTTC. The complete variable domain, with remaining parts taken from reference TRBV19 and TRBJ2-1, reads DGGITQSPKYLFRKEGQNVTLSCEQNLNHDAMYWYRQDPGQGLRLIYYSQIVNDFQKGDIAEGYSVSREKKESFPLTVTSAQKNPTAFYLCASSYLAGLRNEQFFGPGTRLTVL.